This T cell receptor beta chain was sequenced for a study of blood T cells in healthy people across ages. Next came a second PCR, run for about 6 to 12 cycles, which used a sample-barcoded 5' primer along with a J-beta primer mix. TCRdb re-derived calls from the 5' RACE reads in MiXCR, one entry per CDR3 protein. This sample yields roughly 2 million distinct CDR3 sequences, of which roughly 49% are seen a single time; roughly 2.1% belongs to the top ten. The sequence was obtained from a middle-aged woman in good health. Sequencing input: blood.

The chain's CDR3 is CASSPPGLQSTNEKLFF. CDR3 sequence (DNA): TGTGCCAGCAGTCCACCGGGCCTACAGTCAACTAATGAAAAACTGTTTTTT. The V call is TRBV28, the J call TRBJ1-4; no firm D call. V was pared by 5 bases and J by 0 bases, with 16 bases between. Germline assignment: CDR1 MDHEN and CDR2 SYDVKM. This CDR3 contains 17 residues.